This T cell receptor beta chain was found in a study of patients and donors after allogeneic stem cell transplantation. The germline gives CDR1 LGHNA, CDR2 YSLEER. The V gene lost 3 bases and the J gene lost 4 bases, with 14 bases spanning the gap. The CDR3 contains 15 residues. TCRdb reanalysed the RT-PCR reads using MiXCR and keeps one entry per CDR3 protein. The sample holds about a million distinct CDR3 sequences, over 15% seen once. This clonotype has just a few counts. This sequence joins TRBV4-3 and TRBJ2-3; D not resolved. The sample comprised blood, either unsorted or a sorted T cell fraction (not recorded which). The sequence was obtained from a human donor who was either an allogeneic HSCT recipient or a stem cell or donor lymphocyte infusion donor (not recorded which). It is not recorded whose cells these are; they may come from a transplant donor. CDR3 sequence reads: CASSHGLLEADTQYF. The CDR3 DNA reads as TGCGCCAGCAGCCACGGGTTGTTAGAGGCAGATACGCAGTATTTT.